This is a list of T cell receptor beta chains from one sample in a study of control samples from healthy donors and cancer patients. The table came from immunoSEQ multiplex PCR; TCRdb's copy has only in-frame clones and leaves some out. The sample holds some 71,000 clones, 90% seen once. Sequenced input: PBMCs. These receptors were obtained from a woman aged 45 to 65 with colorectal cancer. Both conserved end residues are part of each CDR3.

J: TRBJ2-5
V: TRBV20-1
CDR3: CSASWGGTQYF

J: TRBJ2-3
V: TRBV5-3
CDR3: CARSSRGRSTDTQYF

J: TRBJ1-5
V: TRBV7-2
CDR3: CASSLEKFQPQHF

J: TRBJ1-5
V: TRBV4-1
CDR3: CASSQLTDRSRQPQHF

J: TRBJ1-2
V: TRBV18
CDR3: CASSSRLGTGEDYGYTF

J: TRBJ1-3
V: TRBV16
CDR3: CASSQGAGTGNTIYF

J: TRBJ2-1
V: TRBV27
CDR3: CASLPRASGINEQFF

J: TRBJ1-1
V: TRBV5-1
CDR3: CASSLHGGNTEAFF

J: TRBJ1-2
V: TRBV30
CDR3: CARGMGNYGYTF

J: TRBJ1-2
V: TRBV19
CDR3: CASISRRRAGGYTF

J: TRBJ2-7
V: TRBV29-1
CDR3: CSGGQGSSYEQYF

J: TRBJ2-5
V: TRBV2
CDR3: CASSVGAQETQYF

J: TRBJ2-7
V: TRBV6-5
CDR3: CASSLTPSYEQYF

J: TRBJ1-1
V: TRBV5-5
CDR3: CASSSRQVNTEAFF

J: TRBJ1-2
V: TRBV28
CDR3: CASSLQRAGGYTF

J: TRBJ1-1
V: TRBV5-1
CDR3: CASSLSSGNTEAFF

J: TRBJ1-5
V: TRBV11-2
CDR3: CASSPGTGASNQPQHF

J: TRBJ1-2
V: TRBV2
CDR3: CAGQDARVNGYTF

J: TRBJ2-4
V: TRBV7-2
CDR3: CASSLNGGRIVNIQYF

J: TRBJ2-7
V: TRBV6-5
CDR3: CASRGQGYDEQYF

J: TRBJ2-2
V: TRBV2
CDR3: CASSEAYRGPTGELFF

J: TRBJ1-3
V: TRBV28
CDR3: CASSGVDTIYF

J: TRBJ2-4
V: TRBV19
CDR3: CASSIDRRDKVYF

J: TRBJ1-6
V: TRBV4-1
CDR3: CASSQTGTNGSPLHF